These 13 T cell receptor beta chains originate from one sample sequenced in a study of PD-1 blockade in classical Hodgkin lymphoma. All patients experienced relapse after autologous stem cell transplantation, and brentuximab vedotin exposure was variable. Measured with immunoSEQ multiplex PCR; TCRdb has only the in-frame clones, and not every one. Among 90,000 to 100,000 clones, 81% were seen once, and the ten largest hold about 15%. The specimen comprised peripheral blood mononuclear cells (PBMCs), sampled before the second cycle of nivolumab. These receptors originate from a human donor with classical Hodgkin lymphoma.

The genes are TRBV7-6 and TRBJ1-1, with D hard to call. Germline V gene lookup returns CDR1 SGHVS and CDR2 FNYEAQ. This CDR3 contains 14 residues. Trimming took 1 base from V and 1 from J, leaving 7 bases between them. The CDR3 nucleotides are TGTGCCAGCAGCTTAGACCGGGGGAACACTGAAGCTTTCTTT. Amino acid sequence: CASSLDRGNTEAFF.

V usage is TRBV29-1 and J usage is TRBJ1-2; a weak D match, TRBD1 (5 bases). Germline values: CDR1 SQVTM, CDR2 ANQGSEA. The CDR3 length is 14 residues. The V end lost 3 bases, the J end lost 4 bases, and 15 bases lay between the germline ends. The CDR3 here is CSVEKDTPGYGYTF. DNA of the CDR3: TGCAGCGTTGAGAAGGACACTCCCGGCTATGGCTACACCTTC.

The chain is built from TRBV14 and TRBJ1-2; TRBD1 matches 7 bases. CDR1 is SGHDN, CDR2 FVKESK, per germline. V shed 4 bases, J shed 8 bases, and the junction held 7 bases outside the gene matches. There are 13 residues in the CDR3. The CDR3 DNA is TGTGCCAGCAGCCTAAAGACAGGGAGGGGCTACACCTTC. Translation gives CASSLKTGRGYTF.

The chain joins TRBV7-2 to TRBJ2-2; the D is unclear. Germline V CDR1 and CDR2: SGHTA, FQGNSA. Trimming took 4 bases from V and 3 from J, leaving 9 bases between them. The CDR3 loop spans 14 amino acids. In nucleotides, the CDR3 is TGTGCCAGCAGCTCCTGGACCCACACCGGGGAGCTGTTTTTT. This translates into CASSSWTHTGELFF.

This sequence joins TRBV7-9 and TRBJ2-7; 9 nucleotides match TRBD1. Trimming removed 5 bases from V and 3 bases from J; junction bases left unmatched: 11. The CDR3 length is 16 residues. CDR1 and CDR2 (germline): SEHNR, FQNEAQ (reference sequence). DNA for the CDR3: TGTGCCAGCAGCCAGACAGGGGGGTTCCTAGACTACGAGCAGTACTTC. This sequence encodes CASSQTGGFLDYEQYF.

The chain recombines TRBV12-5 with TRBJ2-7; 12 bases map to TRBD2. Germline V gene lookup returns CDR1 LGHNT and CDR2 FRNRAP. Trimming at V came to 5 bases and at J to 5 bases, leaving 16 bases not matched to a gene. The CDR3 has 18 residues. CDR3 in DNA: TGTGCTAGTGGTCCTAAACCCCCGACTAGCGGGAGAGAACACGAGCAGTACTTC. Protein sequence: CASGPKPPTSGREHEQYF.

The gene calls are TRBV28 and TRBJ2-2; D is possibly TRBD2 (6 bases). The CDR3 runs 16 residues. The V end lost 3 bases, the J end lost 2 bases, and 13 bases lay between the germline ends. Germline V CDR1 and CDR2: MDHEN, SYDVKM. CDR3: CASSLLGLKNTGELFF. The CDR3 DNA reads TGTGCCAGCAGTTTGCTGGGACTCAAAAACACCGGGGAGCTGTTTTTT.

The rearrangement joins TRBV6-4 to TRBJ2-3, with 7 bases aligning to TRBD1. Losses at the gene ends were 6 bases for V and 0 bases for J; bases not matched to a gene: 0. Per germline, CDR1 MRHNA and CDR2 SNTAGT. The CDR3 has 13 amino acids. CDR3 in amino acids: CASSRGSTDTQYF. In nucleotides, the CDR3 is TGTGCCAGCAGCAGGGGGAGCACAGATACGCAGTATTTT.

This rearrangement joins TRBV11-2 to TRBJ1-5, with unresolved D. This CDR3 contains 13 residues. Per the germline V gene, CDR1 is SGHAT and CDR2 is FQNNGV. Trimming pared 1 base from V and 5 bases from J, leaving 6 bases between. The CDR3 coding sequence is TGTGCCAGCAGCTTAGGGGATTATCAGCCCCAGCATTTT. Amino acids: CASSLGDYQPQHF.

The chain links TRBV11-2 to TRBJ2-3; 9 bases line up with TRBD1. Germline CDR1 reads SGHAT; CDR2 reads FQNNGV. Losses at the gene ends were 1 base for V and 3 bases for J; bases not matched to a gene: 2. This CDR3 is 15 amino acids long. CDR3 in amino acids: CASSLVGTGTDTQYF. CDR3 DNA sequence: TGTGCCAGCAGCTTAGTGGGGACAGGGACAGATACGCAGTATTTT.

The chain has TRBV9 and TRBJ1-1; 7 bases match TRBD1. The J segment lost 0 bases and the V segment lost 2 bases, leaving 7 bases of the junction unmatched. The CDR3 runs 16 residues. Germline assignment: CDR1 SGDLS and CDR2 YYNGEE. As DNA, the CDR3 is TGTGCCAGCAGCGTTGACCCCGGGACAGTGAACACTGAAGCTTTCTTT. Amino acid sequence: CASSVDPGTVNTEAFF. The complete variable domain, with remaining parts taken from reference TRBV9 and TRBJ1-1, reads DSGVTQTPKHLITATGQRVTLRCSPRSGDLSVYWYQQSLDQGLQFLIQYYNGEERAKGNILERFSAQQFPDLHSELNLSSLELGDSALYFCASSVDPGTVNTEAFFGQGTRLTVV.

The genes are TRBV18 and TRBJ2-2; D is ambiguous. The CDR3 is 13 residues long. Trimming took off 2 bases at V and 2 bases at J, with 3 bases between the two ends. Germline V gives CDR1 KGHSH, CDR2 LQKENI. The CDR3 region has the DNA TGTGCCAGCTCACCATTAAACACCGGGGAGCTGTTTTTT. Protein product: CASSPLNTGELFF.

The chain links TRBV20-1 to TRBJ2-3; unclear D gene. Germline V gives CDR1 DFQATT, CDR2 SNEGSKA (reference sequence). This CDR3 region has 11 residues. V lost 2 bases to trimming and J lost 2 bases, with 2 bases between them. The CDR3 DNA reads TGCAGTGCTAGAATCACAGATACGCAGTATTTT. As protein: CSARITDTQYF.